Below, one T cell receptor (beta chain) is given with its context. Antigen unknown. This sample is part of a study of T cell therapy after organ transplantation. Points from the study as a whole: Both transferred clonotypes and endogenous ones absent from products apparently reconstituted. In nonresponders, large pretherapy expansions changed minimally after therapy.

The CDR3 loop spans 16 amino acids. With V trimmed by 0 bases and J by 5 bases, 8 bases remained unmatched. Germline CDR1 is SGHDT and CDR2 is YYEEEE. Time point of the sample: 20-29 weeks after completion of therapy. Measured with immunoSEQ multiplex PCR; TCRdb has only the in-frame clones, and not every one. The sample includes 1,500 to 2,000 clones, under 90% of them seen just once. This chain connects TRBV5-6 to TRBJ2-7; the match to TRBD1 covers 10 bases. This TCR was recovered from a human patient who had received a solid organ transplant and had CMV disease. Some T cells may be provided by the graft donor. The source was CD8+ T cells from blood, collected after autologous CMV-specific T cell therapy. CDR3 sequence: CASSLGGQGSWDEQYF. The CDR3 nucleotides are TGTGCCAGCAGCTTGGGGGGACAGGGGTCCTGGGACGAGCAGTACTTC.